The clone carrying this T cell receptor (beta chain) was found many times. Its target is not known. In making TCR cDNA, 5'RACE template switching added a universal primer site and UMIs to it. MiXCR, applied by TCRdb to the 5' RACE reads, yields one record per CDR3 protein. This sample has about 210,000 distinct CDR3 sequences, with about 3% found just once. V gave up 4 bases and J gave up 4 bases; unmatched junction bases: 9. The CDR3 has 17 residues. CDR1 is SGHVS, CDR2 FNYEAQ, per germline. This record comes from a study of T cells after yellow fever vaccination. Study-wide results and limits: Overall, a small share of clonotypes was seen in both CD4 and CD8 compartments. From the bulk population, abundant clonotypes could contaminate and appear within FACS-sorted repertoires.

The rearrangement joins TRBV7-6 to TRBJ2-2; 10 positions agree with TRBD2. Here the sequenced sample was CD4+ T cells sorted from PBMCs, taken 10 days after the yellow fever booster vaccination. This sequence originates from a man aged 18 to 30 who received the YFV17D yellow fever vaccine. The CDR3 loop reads CASSSGASGGSTGELFF. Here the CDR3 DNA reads TGTGCCAGCAGCTCCGGAGCTAGCGGGGGATCCACCGGGGAGCTGTTTTTT.